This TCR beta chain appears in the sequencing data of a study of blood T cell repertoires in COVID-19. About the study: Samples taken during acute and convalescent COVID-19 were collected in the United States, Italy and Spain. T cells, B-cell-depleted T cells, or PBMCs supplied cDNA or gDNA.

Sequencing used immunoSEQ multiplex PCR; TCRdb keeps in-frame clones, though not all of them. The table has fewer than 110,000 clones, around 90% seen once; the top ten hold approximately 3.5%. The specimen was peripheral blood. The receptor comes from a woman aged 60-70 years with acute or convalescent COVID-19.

CDR3 DNA: TGTGCCAGCAGCTACAGGGGACGCAATCAGCCCCAGCATTTT. Its protein is CASSYRGRNQPQHF. The chain carries TRBV7-6 and TRBJ1-5; 7 bases map to TRBD1. The CDR3 length is 14 residues. J lost 2 bases, V lost 4 bases, and 2 bases had no gene match. Germline V CDR1 and CDR2: SGHVS, FNYEAQ.